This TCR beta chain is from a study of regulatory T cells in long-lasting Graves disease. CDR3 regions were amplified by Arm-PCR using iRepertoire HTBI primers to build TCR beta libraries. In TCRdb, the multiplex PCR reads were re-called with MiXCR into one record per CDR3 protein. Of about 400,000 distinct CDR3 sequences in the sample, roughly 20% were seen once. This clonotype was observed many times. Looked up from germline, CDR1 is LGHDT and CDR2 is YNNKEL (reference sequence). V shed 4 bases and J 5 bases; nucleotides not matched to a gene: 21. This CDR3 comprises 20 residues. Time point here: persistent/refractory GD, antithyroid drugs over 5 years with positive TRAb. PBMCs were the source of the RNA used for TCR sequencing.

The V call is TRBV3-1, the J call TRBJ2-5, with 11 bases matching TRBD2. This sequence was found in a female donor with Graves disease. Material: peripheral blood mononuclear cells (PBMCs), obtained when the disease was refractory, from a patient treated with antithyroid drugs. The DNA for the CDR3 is TGTGCCAGCAGCCGAACGCATGGGACTAGCGGACACGAAGGGATGGAGACCCAGTACTTC. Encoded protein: CASSRTHGTSGHEGMETQYF.